These 18 T cell receptor beta chains were all obtained from the same sample, sequenced in a study of blood T cell repertoires in COVID-19. Clones were read by immunoSEQ multiplex PCR, and TCRdb kept only the in-frame ones, dropping some. The data contain roughly 200,000 clones, roughly four fifths of them singletons. The sequenced material came from peripheral blood. The receptors derive from an elderly woman with COVID-19, enrolled during active disease.

The V and J genes are TRBV5-1 and TRBJ2-5; 10 nucleotides line up with TRBD2. This CDR3 has 15 residues. Germline V lookup: CDR1 SGHRS, CDR2 YFSETQ. The V gene end was trimmed by 4 bases and the J gene end by 1 base; junction bases not matched to a gene: 4. This chain's CDR3 is CASSEGTSAQETQYF. CDR3 DNA: TGCGCCAGCAGCGAAGGGACTAGCGCCCAAGAGACCCAGTACTTC.

The chain employs TRBV19 and TRBJ2-3; D might be TRBD2 (5 bases). CDR3 length equals 13 residues. V dropped 5 bases and J dropped 6 bases, with 12 bases sitting between them. Looked up from germline, CDR1 is LNHDA and CDR2 is SQIVND (reference sequence). CDR3 in DNA: TGTGCCAGTAGTTTTAACCGAGGGGATACGCAGTATTTT. Amino acid sequence: CASSFNRGDTQYF. The full variable domain, completed using reference TRBV19 and TRBJ2-3, is DGGITQSPKYLFRKEGQNVTLSCEQNLNHDAMYWYRQDPGQGLRLIYYSQIVNDFQKGDIAEGYSVSREKKESFPLTVTSAQKNPTAFYLCASSFNRGDTQYFGPGTRLTVL.

The V gene is TRBV5-5, the J gene TRBJ1-1; D remains ambiguous. This CDR3 has 13 amino acids. The V and J ends lost 6 bases and 7 bases respectively, with 16 bases between them. CDR1 is SGHKS, CDR2 YYEKEE, per germline (reference sequence). This CDR3 reads CASTWGGSGEAFF. In DNA, the CDR3 is TGTGCCAGCACATGGGGAGGGAGCGGTGAAGCTTTCTTT.

This clone was detected once. This chain links TRBV5-1 with TRBJ1-6; D remains ambiguous. The CDR3 is 15 amino acids. Germline V gene data show CDR1 as SGHRS and CDR2 as YFSETQ. With 5 bases removed from V and 8 bases from J, the gap between germline ends came to 17 bases. CDR3 coding DNA: TGCGCCAGCAGGCTCAGGCGAGATGATCATTCACCCCTCCACTTT. It encodes CASRLRRDDHSPLHF.

DNA of the CDR3: TGCGCCAGTACCGGGACAGGCATCTCTGGGGCCAACGTCCTGACTTTC. It encodes CASTGTGISGANVLTF. This chain connects TRBV5-1 to TRBJ2-6, with 8 bases matching TRBD1. Germline loops: CDR1 SGHRS, CDR2 YFSETQ. This CDR3 region has 16 residues. The V and J ends lost 8 bases and 0 bases, in that order; junction bases with no gene match: 7.

This sequence joins TRBV7-9 and TRBJ1-5; TRBD1 aligns across 10 bases. Germline V gene sequence: CDR1 SEHNR, CDR2 FQNEAQ (reference sequence). The CDR3 covers 15 residues. The trim removed 5 bases at V and 1 base at J, leaving 2 bases unmatched. As DNA, the CDR3 is TGTGCCAGCAGCGAGGGACAGGGGAGCAATCAGCCCCAGCATTTT. The encoded protein is CASSEGQGSNQPQHF.

The chain has TRBV28 and TRBJ1-3; TRBD1 agrees at 7 bases. With 1 base clipped from V and 1 base from J, the junction kept 7 bases outside the gene matches. Germline V gene sequence: CDR1 MDHEN, CDR2 SYDVKM. The CDR3 covers 17 residues. The CDR3 DNA sequence: TGTGCCAGCAGTTTATTCCCCCAGGGGGGATCTGGAAACACCATATATTTT. It encodes CASSLFPQGGSGNTIYF.

V gene TRBV7-2 combines with J gene TRBJ1-5; D is unclear. Trimming pared 1 base from V and 9 bases from J, leaving 10 bases between. Per the germline V gene, CDR1 is SGHTA and CDR2 is FQGNSA. This CDR3 region has 13 residues. The CDR3 nucleotides are TGTGCCAGCAGCTTAGACGCGGATCGGCCCCAGCATTTT. Protein: CASSLDADRPQHF.

The chain recombines TRBV6-5 with TRBJ2-5, with a possible D match to TRBD1 (7 bases). The CDR3 is 13 residues long. In germline, CDR1 is MNHEY, CDR2 SVGAGI. Trimming removed 7 bases from V and 5 bases from J, with 14 bases in between. The CDR3 nucleotides are TGTGCCAGCAAAGGACAGGCGGGGGAGACCCAGTACTTC. Amino acids: CASKGQAGETQYF.

The rearrangement links TRBV6-5 to TRBJ2-7; 7 bases match TRBD1. CDR1 is MNHEY and CDR2 is SVGAGI in the germline V gene. The CDR3 sequence is 15 residues long. With V trimmed by 7 bases and J by 3 bases, 12 bases remained unmatched. The CDR3 DNA follows: TGTGCCAGCACCCCGCCTACAGGGGAGCTCTACGAGCAGTACTTC. This gives the protein CASTPPTGELYEQYF.

The chain employs TRBV28 and TRBJ1-6; D might be TRBD1 (5 bases). V shed 6 bases and J shed 3 bases, with 12 bases lying between them. Germline V gene sequence: CDR1 MDHEN, CDR2 SYDVKM. The CDR3 extends over 15 amino acids. In DNA, the CDR3 is TGTGCCAGCAGCGAGAAGGGGTACTATAATTCACCCCTCCACTTT. Translated, it gives CASSEKGYYNSPLHF.

The V and J genes are TRBV6-6 and TRBJ2-1, with D possibly TRBD1 on 6 matching bases. Trimming took off 2 bases at V and 7 bases at J, with 15 bases between the two ends. The CDR3 extends over 15 amino acids. Germline V gene sequence: CDR1 MNHNY, CDR2 SVGAGI (reference sequence). The CDR3: CASSYRGNGVNEQFF. Here the CDR3 DNA reads TGTGCCAGCAGTTACAGGGGGAATGGGGTTAATGAGCAGTTCTTC.

The chain links TRBV6-5 to TRBJ2-5; 7 bases fit TRBD2. The CDR3 covers 14 residues. CDR1 and CDR2 from the germline V gene are MNHEY and SVGAGI. V lost 0 bases to trimming and J lost 4 bases; unmatched junction nucleotides: 2. The CDR3 DNA reads TGTGCCAGCAGTTACTCCAGGGAGGGAGAGACCCAGTACTTC. Its protein product is CASSYSREGETQYF.

CDR3 region: CASSYAGRNNEQFF. The CDR3 nucleotides are TGTGCCAGCAGTTACGCGGGACGGAACAATGAGCAGTTCTTC. V and J are TRBV6-6 and TRBJ2-1; possible D gene TRBD2, 6 bases. V gave up 2 bases and J gave up 5 bases, with 10 bases separating them. Germline loops: CDR1 MNHNY, CDR2 SVGAGI (reference sequence). This CDR3 contains 14 residues.

The chain employs TRBV2 and TRBJ1-5; D unresolved. CDR1 SNHLY and CDR2 FYNNEI come from the germline V gene. V was shortened by 7 bases and J by 4 bases, with 14 bases between the two germline ends. The CDR3 runs to 14 residues. The CDR3 DNA reads as TGTGCCAGCACGTTGTCCTTTTCTAATCAGCCCCAGCATTTT. Its protein product is CASTLSFSNQPQHF. Supplemented by reference TRBV2 and TRBJ1-5, the full variable domain reads EPEVTQTPSHQVTQMGQEVILRCVPISNHLYFYWYRQILGQKVEFLVSFYNNEISEKSEIFDDQFSVERPDGSNFTLKIRSTKLEDSAMYFCASTLSFSNQPQHFGDGTRLSIL.

The V call is TRBV10-3, the J call TRBJ2-7; 9 positions agree with TRBD2. Germline CDR1 is ENHRY and CDR2 is SYGVKD. CDR3 length: 18 amino acids. V was clipped by 4 bases and J by 5 bases; unmatched bases: 18. CDR3 nucleotide sequence: TGTGCCATCAGTGTCGGCACAACCCATATAGCGGGAGTTGACGAGCAGTACTTC. This sequence encodes CAISVGTTHIAGVDEQYF.

The chain has TRBV5-1 and TRBJ2-7; D might be TRBD1 (6 bases). Germline-derived CDR1 and CDR2 are SGHRS and YFSETQ. This CDR3 region has 14 residues. Deletions cut 1 base from V and 1 base from J, with 9 bases between. The chain's CDR3 is CASSLMGQSYEQYF. As DNA, the CDR3 is TGCGCCAGCAGCTTGATGGGACAATCCTACGAGCAGTACTTC.

The chain joins TRBV5-4 to TRBJ2-3; 16 bases are a match to TRBD2. The CDR3 has 19 amino acids. The trim removed 5 bases at V and 0 bases at J, leaving 9 bases unmatched. CDR1 SGHNT and CDR2 YYREEE come from the germline V gene (reference sequence). This CDR3 reads CASSPGTSGRAFSTDTQYF. The DNA for the CDR3 is TGTGCCAGCAGTCCCGGGACTAGCGGGAGGGCCTTTAGCACAGATACGCAGTATTTT.